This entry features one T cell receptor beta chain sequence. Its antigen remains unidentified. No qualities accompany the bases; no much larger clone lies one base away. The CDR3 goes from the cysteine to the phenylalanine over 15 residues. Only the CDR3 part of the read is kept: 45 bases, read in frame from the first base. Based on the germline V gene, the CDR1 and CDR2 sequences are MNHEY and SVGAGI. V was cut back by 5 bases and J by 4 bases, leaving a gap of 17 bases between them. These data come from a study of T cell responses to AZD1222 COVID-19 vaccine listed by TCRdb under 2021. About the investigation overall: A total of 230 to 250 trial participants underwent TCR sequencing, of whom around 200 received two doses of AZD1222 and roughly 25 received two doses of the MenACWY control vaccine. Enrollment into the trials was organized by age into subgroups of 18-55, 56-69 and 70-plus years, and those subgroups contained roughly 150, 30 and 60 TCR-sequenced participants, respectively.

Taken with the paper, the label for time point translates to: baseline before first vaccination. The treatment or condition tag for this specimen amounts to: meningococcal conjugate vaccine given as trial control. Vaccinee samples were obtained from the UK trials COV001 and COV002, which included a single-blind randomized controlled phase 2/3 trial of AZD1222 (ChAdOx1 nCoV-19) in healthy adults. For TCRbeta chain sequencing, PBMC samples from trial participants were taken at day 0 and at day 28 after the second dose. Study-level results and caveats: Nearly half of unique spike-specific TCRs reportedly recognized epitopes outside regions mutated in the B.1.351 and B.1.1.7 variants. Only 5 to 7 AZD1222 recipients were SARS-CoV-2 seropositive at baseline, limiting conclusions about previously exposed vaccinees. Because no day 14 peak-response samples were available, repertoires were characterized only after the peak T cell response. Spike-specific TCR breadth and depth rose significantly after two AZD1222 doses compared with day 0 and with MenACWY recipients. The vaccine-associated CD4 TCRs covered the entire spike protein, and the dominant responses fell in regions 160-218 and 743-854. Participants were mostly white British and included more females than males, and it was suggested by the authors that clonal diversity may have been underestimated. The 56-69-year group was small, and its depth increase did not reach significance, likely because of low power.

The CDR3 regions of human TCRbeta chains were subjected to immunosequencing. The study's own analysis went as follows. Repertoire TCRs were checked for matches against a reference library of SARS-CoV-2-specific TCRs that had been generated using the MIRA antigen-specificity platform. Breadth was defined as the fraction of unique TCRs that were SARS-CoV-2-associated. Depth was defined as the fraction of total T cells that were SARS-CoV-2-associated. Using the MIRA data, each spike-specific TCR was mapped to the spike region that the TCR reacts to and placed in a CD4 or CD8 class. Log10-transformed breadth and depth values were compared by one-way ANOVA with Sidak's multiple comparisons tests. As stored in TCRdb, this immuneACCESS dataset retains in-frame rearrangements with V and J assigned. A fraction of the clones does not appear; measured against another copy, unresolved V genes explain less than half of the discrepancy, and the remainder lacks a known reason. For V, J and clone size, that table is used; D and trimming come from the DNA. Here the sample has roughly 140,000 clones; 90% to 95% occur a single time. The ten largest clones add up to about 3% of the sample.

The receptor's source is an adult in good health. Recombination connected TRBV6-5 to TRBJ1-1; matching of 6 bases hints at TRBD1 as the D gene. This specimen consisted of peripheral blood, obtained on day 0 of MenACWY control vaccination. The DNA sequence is TGTGCCAGCAGTCCTAATGGGGGCGGCGGCACTGAAGCTTTCTTT. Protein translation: CASSPNGGGGTEAFF.